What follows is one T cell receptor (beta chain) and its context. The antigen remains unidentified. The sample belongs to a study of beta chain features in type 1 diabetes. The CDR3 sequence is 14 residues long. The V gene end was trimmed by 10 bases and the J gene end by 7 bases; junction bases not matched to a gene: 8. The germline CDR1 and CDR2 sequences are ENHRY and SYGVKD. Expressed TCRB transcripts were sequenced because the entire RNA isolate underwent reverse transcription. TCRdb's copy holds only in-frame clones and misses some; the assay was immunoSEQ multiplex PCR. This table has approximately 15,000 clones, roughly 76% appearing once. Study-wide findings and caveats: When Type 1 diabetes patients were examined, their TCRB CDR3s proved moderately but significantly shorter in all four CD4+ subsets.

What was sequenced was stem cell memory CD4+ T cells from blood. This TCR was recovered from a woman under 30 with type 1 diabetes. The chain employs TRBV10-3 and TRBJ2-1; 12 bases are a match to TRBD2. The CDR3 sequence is CATSTSGSGNEQFF. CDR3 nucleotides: TGTGCCACCTCGACTAGCGGGAGTGGGAATGAGCAGTTCTTC.